The 27 T cell receptor beta chains below come from one sample, sequenced in a study of T-cell reconstitution after alpha-beta-depleted transplantation in children. A library of TCRbeta sequences, prepared with unique molecular identifiers, was generated. TCRdb fed the PCR reads into MiXCR, producing one record per CDR3 protein. The sample includes a few hundred thousand distinct CDR3 sequences, approximately 16% of them seen just once. Source: PBMCs from the stem cell graft donor, taken from the stem cell graft. All receptors come from a human donor who donated a stem cell graft to a child with acute lymphoblastic leukemia.

V usage is TRBV9 and J usage is TRBJ1-2; D is perhaps TRBD1 (6 bases). Germline V lookup: CDR1 SGDLS, CDR2 YYNGEE. Trimming pared 2 bases from V and 8 bases from J, leaving 16 bases between. The CDR3 runs to 14 residues. CDR3 amino acids: CASSVGGGGNGYTF. The CDR3 DNA reads TGTGCCAGCAGCGTGGGGGGCGGGGGGAACGGCTACACCTTC.

This clonotype turned up a few times. This sequence joins TRBV12-3 or TRBV12-4 and TRBJ1-3; D not resolved. V was pared by 5 bases and J by 2 bases, with 13 bases between. The CDR3 is 15 residues long. CDR3 in amino acids: CASSPSGRTGNTIYF. CDR3 DNA sequence: TGTGCCAGCAGTCCCTCTGGGCGCACTGGAAACACCATATATTTT.

This clonotype has just a few counts. The rearrangement links TRBV27 to TRBJ2-1; 13 bases are a match to TRBD2. The CDR3 contains 18 residues. Germline CDR1 is MNHEY and CDR2 is SMNVEV (reference sequence). The ends lost 6 bases at V and 1 base at J; junction bases unmatched: 9. CDR3 DNA sequence: TGTGCCAGCAGCCCAGGACTAGCGGGAGTTAGTTCCTACAATGAGCAGTTCTTC. This codes for CASSPGLAGVSSYNEQFF.

The chain recombines TRBV5-1 with TRBJ2-1; 9 bases line up with TRBD2. CDR3 length: 14 amino acids. CDR1 is SGHRS and CDR2 is YFSETQ in the germline V gene. The V and J ends lost 0 bases and 11 bases, in that order; junction bases with no gene match: 6. The CDR3 sequence: CASSLEGTSFQQFF. The CDR3 nucleotides read TGCGCCAGCAGCTTGGAGGGGACTAGCTTCCAGCAGTTCTTC.

This clonotype was seen only a few times. CDR3 coding DNA: TGCGCCAGCAGCTTGGTCCTTTCGGGAGAGCAGTACTTC. Encoded protein: CASSLVLSGEQYF. The gene calls are TRBV5-1 and TRBJ2-7; maybe TRBD2 (5 bases). Trimming cost V 0 bases and J 7 bases, with 11 bases left between them. Per germline, CDR1 SGHRS and CDR2 YFSETQ. The CDR3 length is 13 residues.

A remark on this clonotype: A read error may account for a junction end that differs from germline. The chain links TRBV20-1 to TRBJ2-1; TRBD2 aligns across 9 bases. CDR3 length equals 17 residues. The germline CDR1 and CDR2 sequences are DFQATT and SNEGSKA (reference sequence). Here the CDR3 DNA reads TGCTGTGCTAGAGCAACGAATACTAGCGGGCTCTACAATGAGCAGTTCTTC. Amino acid sequence: CCARATNTSGLYNEQFF.

The sample holds a few counts of this clonotype. The chain is built from TRBV10-3 and TRBJ1-3, with D uncertain. CDR1 ENHRY and CDR2 SYGVKD come from the germline V gene. CDR3 length equals 12 residues. Between the trimmed V and J ends, which lost 0 bases and 3 bases, there was a span of 0 bases. The CDR3 sequence is CAISESGNTIYF. The CDR3 DNA is TGTGCCATCAGTGAGTCTGGAAACACCATATATTTT.

The chain has TRBV5-1 and TRBJ2-7; 10 bases are a match to TRBD2. The CDR3 runs to 17 residues. The junction had 8 bases not matched to a gene; V was cut back by 0 bases and J by 2 bases. CDR1 and CDR2 (germline): SGHRS, YFSETQ. In DNA, the CDR3 is TGCGCCAGCAGCTTGGTCTTCCGACTAGCGGGCCCCTACGAGCAGTACTTC. Its protein is CASSLVFRLAGPYEQYF. Combining the CDR3 with reference TRBV5-1 and TRBJ2-7 gives the whole variable domain KAGVTQTPRYLIKTRGQQVTLSCSPISGHRSVSWYQQTPGQGLQFLFEYFSETQRNKGNFPGRFSGRQFSNSRSEMNVSTLELGDSALYLCASSLVFRLAGPYEQYFGPGTRLTVT.

This chain links TRBV21-1 with TRBJ2-7. TRBV21-1 is classified as a pseudogene. This CDR3 is built from 13 residues. The DNA for the CDR3 is TGTGCCAGGCTTCCTAGCTTCCTAGGCGAGCAGTACTTC. The encoded protein is CARLPSFLGEQYF.

This chain uses TRBV2 with TRBJ2-3; TRBD2 matches at 8 bases. The CDR3 is made up of 18 amino acids. The V gene end was trimmed by 6 bases and the J gene end by 2 bases; junction bases not matched to a gene: 16. From germline, CDR1 is SNHLY and CDR2 FYNNEI. CDR3 sequence (DNA): TGTGCCAGCAGGGATACCCGACCGACTAGCGTAGACACAGATACGCAGTATTTT. Protein product: CASRDTRPTSVDTDTQYF.

V usage is TRBV10-3 and J usage is TRBJ2-3; D might be TRBD1 (5 bases). This CDR3 comprises 14 residues. V gave up 4 bases and J gave up 4 bases, with 12 bases separating them. Looked up from germline, CDR1 is ENHRY and CDR2 is SYGVKD. The chain's CDR3 is CAISGGRRADTQYF. The CDR3 DNA sequence: TGTGCCATCAGTGGGGGCAGGCGCGCAGATACGCAGTATTTT.

The CDR3 spells CASSSGDKSRGLYNEQFF. CDR3 bases: TGTGCCAGCAGCTCGGGGGATAAGTCCCGAGGACTCTACAATGAGCAGTTCTTC. This chain connects TRBV7-3 to TRBJ2-1, with a possible D match to TRBD2 (6 bases). CDR3 length: 18 residues. The V end was cut by 4 bases, the J end by 3 bases, with 22 bases between. The germline CDR1 and CDR2 sequences are SGHTA and FQGTGA. Supplemented by reference TRBV7-3 and TRBJ2-1, the full variable domain reads GAGVSQTPSNKVTEKGKYVELRCDPISGHTALYWYRQSLGQGPEFLIYFQGTGAADDSGLPNDRFFAVRPEGSVSTLKIQRTERGDSAVYLCASSSGDKSRGLYNEQFFGPGTRLTVL.

This chain uses TRBV4-1 with TRBJ2-5; unclear D gene. The CDR3 is made up of 15 amino acids. The germline V and J ends were trimmed by 1 base and 6 bases, with 15 bases remaining between them. CDR1 and CDR2 (germline): MGHRA, YSYEKL. The CDR3 DNA is TGCGCCAGCAGCCAAGCGGTCGGTAAGGGCAAGACCCAGTACTTC. Its protein product is CASSQAVGKGKTQYF.

The V and J genes are TRBV12-3 or TRBV12-4 and TRBJ2-4; D is undetermined. This CDR3 comprises 12 residues. The germline V and J ends were trimmed by 2 bases and 12 bases, with 11 bases remaining between them. The CDR3 protein is CASSLIRPHQYF. CDR3 DNA: TGTGCCAGCAGTTTAATCCGCCCGCATCAGTACTTC.

This clonotype was picked up a small number of times. The rearrangement links TRBV30 to TRBJ2-7; the D gene is possibly TRBD2 (5 bases). This CDR3 comprises 15 residues. The germline CDR1 and CDR2 sequences are GTSNPN and SVGIG (reference sequence). Deletions cut 5 bases from V and 4 bases from J, with 21 bases between. The CDR3 loop reads CAWEESGLLKYEQYF. CDR3 nucleotide sequence: TGTGCCTGGGAGGAGAGCGGTCTCCTTAAGTACGAGCAGTACTTC.

This clonotype was observed many times. CDR3 nucleotide sequence: TGTGCCAGCAGTCAACAGGGGGCGACCGAAAAACTGTTTTTT. Protein product: CASSQQGATEKLFF. The chain is built from TRBV7-9 and TRBJ1-4, with 9 bases identical to TRBD1. The CDR3 length is 14 residues. V trimming: 6 bases; J trimming: 8 bases; junction bases outside the gene matches: 7. The germline gives CDR1 SEHNR, CDR2 FQNEAQ (reference sequence).

This clonotype was detected only a few times. J is TRBJ2-1 and V is TRBV20-1; a weak D match, TRBD2 (5 bases). The CDR3 is made up of 14 amino acids. Germline V gene sequence: CDR1 DFQATT, CDR2 SNEGSKA (reference sequence). V lost 1 base, J lost 2 bases, and 9 bases lay in between. The CDR3 sequence is CSARVLAAYNEQFF. The CDR3 region has the DNA TGCAGTGCTAGAGTCCTAGCTGCCTACAATGAGCAGTTCTTC.

The chain links TRBV6-1 to TRBJ1-3, with D perhaps TRBD1 (5 bases). Trimming shortened V by 6 bases and J by 10 bases, and 7 bases separated the two germline ends. CDR3 length: 10 residues. Germline lookup yields CDR1 MNHNS and CDR2 SASEGT. The CDR3 region is CASSGATIYF. Here the CDR3 DNA reads TGTGCCAGCAGCGGGGCTACCATATATTTT.

The chain uses TRBV29-1 and TRBJ2-3, with 8 bases that match TRBD2. From germline, CDR1 is SQVTM and CDR2 ANQGSEA. The V and J ends lost 8 bases and 4 bases, in that order; junction bases with no gene match: 11. The CDR3 is made up of 14 amino acids. CDR3 region: CSLNEAGGSDTQYF. The CDR3 DNA is TGCAGCCTCAATGAGGCGGGAGGATCAGATACGCAGTATTTT.

The gene calls are TRBV7-9 and TRBJ2-3, with a possible D match to TRBD2 (7 bases). V dropped 5 bases and J dropped 1 base, with 19 bases sitting between them. The V gene's germline CDR1 is SEHNR and CDR2 FQNEAQ (reference sequence). The CDR3 covers 17 residues. CDR3 loop: CASSPRGAGTRTDTQYF. CDR3 coding DNA: TGTGCCAGCAGCCCCCGGGGGGCGGGGACCCGCACAGATACGCAGTATTTT.

This clonotype was observed at least ten times. The chain combines TRBV2 with TRBJ2-1; tentatively, D is TRBD2 (5 bases). Trimming took 2 bases from V and 0 from J, leaving 23 bases between them. The germline gives CDR1 SNHLY, CDR2 FYNNEI. The CDR3 is made up of 20 amino acids. CDR3 loop: CASSEPHSLIRGSSYNEQFF. The CDR3 DNA reads as TGTGCCAGCAGTGAACCTCATTCCTTAATTCGAGGGAGCTCCTACAATGAGCAGTTCTTC.

The chain joins TRBV5-6 to TRBJ2-7, with 10 bases identical to TRBD1. CDR3 size: 16 residues. The germline CDR1 and CDR2 sequences are SGHDT and YYEEEE. J gave up 2 bases and V 3 bases, and 8 bases lay outside the gene matches. The CDR3 loop is CASSSPPGTGAYEQYF. The CDR3 region has the DNA TGTGCCAGCAGCTCTCCACCCGGGACAGGGGCCTACGAGCAGTACTTC.

The J gene is TRBJ1-1, the V gene TRBV27; no definite D call. The CDR3 length is 13 residues. Trimming cost V 4 bases and J 5 bases, with 11 bases left between them. Germline CDR1 and CDR2: MNHEY and SMNVEV (reference sequence). CDR3 protein: CASSSQINTEAFF. CDR3 nucleotides: TGTGCCAGCAGTTCCCAGATCAATACTGAAGCTTTCTTT.

The V call is TRBV20-1, the J call TRBJ1-2; possible D gene TRBD1, 5 bases. V gave up 6 bases and J gave up 4 bases, with 15 bases separating them. Germline values: CDR1 DFQATT, CDR2 SNEGSKA (reference sequence). This CDR3 is 13 amino acids long. CDR3 loop: CSATQEIGYGYTF. The DNA for the CDR3 is TGCAGTGCCACACAGGAGATCGGCTATGGCTACACCTTC.

Here the CDR3 reads CASRRDTNTGELFF. CDR3 DNA sequence: TGCGCCAGCAGGCGGGACACAAACACCGGGGAGCTGTTTTTT. The chain joins TRBV5-1 to TRBJ2-2; D may match TRBD1 or TRBD2 (6 bases each). Looked up from germline, CDR1 is SGHRS and CDR2 is YFSETQ. This CDR3 comprises 14 residues. The V and J ends lost 5 bases and 2 bases respectively, with 10 bases between them.

This clonotype was recorded a few times. V is TRBV11-1 and J is TRBJ2-5, with 14 bases that match TRBD2. With V trimmed by 5 bases and J by 1 base, 12 bases remained unmatched. Germline-derived CDR1 and CDR2 are SGHAT and FQDESV (reference sequence). The CDR3 is 19 residues long. The CDR3 nucleotides read TGTGCCAGCAGCGACAGACTAGCGGGAGGGCCGGGCTTCCAAGAGACCCAGTACTTC. It yields the protein CASSDRLAGGPGFQETQYF.

The chain is built from TRBV10-3 and TRBJ2-3, with 7 bases matching TRBD2. Germline V lookup: CDR1 ENHRY, CDR2 SYGVKD. After removal of 3 bases from V and 1 base from J, the junction contained 16 bases not matched to a gene. CDR3 length: 19 amino acids. The CDR3 nucleotides read TGTGCCATCAGTGAAAAAATTGGGTTCATGGCGGGAGGCACAGATACGCAGTATTTT. Translated: CAISEKIGFMAGGTDTQYF.